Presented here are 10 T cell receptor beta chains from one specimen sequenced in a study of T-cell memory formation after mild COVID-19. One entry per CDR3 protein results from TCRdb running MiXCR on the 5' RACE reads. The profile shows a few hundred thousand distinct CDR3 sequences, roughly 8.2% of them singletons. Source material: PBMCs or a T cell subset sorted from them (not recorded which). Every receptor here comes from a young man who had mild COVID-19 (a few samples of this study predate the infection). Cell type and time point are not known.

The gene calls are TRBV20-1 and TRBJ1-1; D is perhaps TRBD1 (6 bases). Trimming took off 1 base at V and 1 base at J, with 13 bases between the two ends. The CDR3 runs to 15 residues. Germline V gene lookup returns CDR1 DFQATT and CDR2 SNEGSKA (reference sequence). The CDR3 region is CSARVAGGGNTEAFF. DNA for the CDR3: TGCAGTGCTAGAGTGGCGGGGGGCGGGAACACTGAAGCTTTCTTT.

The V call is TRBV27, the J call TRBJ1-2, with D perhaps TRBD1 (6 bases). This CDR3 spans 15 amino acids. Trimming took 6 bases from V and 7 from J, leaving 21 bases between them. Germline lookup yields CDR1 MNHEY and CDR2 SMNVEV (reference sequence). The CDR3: CASRLGSATGSGYTF. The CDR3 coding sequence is TGTGCCAGCAGGTTGGGGAGCGCCACAGGGTCTGGCTACACCTTC.

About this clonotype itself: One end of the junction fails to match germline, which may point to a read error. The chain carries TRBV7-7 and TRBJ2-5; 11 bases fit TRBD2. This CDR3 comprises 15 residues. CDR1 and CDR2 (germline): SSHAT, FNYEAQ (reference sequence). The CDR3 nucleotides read TGTGCTAGCAGCTATAGCGGGGGGGCCCAAGAGACCCAGTACTTC. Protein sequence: CASSYSGGAQETQYF.

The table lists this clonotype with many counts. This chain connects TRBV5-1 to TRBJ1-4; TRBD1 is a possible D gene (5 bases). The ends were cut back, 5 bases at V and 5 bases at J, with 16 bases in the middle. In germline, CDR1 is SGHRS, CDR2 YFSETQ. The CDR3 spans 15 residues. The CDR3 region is CASRRTGTENEKLFF. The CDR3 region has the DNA TGCGCCAGCAGGCGGACCGGGACGGAGAATGAAAAACTGTTTTTT.

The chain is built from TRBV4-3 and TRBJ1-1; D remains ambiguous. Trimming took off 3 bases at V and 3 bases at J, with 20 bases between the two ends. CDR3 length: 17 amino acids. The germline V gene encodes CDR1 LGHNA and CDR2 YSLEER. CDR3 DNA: TGCGCCAGCAGCCATCGATTGTTCGATCCGAAGGACACTGAAGCTTTCTTT. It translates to CASSHRLFDPKDTEAFF.

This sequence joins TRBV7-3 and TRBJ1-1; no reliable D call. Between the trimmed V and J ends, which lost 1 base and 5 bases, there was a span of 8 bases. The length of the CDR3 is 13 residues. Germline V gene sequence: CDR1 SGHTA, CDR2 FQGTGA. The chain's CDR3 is CASSLNPETEAFF. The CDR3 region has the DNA TGTGCCAGCAGCTTAAATCCGGAAACTGAAGCTTTCTTT.

The CDR3 coding sequence is TGTGCCAGCAGCCCGACTCGGGGACTAGCGGGGGTCTACGAGCAGTACTTC. Translating it yields CASSPTRGLAGVYEQYF. The chain joins TRBV7-2 to TRBJ2-7; 14 nucleotides align to TRBD2. This CDR3 has 17 residues. Per the germline V gene, CDR1 is SGHTA and CDR2 is FQGNSA. After removal of 5 bases from V and 3 bases from J, the junction contained 9 bases not matched to a gene.

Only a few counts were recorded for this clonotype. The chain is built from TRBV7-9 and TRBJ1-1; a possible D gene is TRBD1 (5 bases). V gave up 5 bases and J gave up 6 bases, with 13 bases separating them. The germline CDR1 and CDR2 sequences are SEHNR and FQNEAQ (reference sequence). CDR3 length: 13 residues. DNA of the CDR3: TGTGCCAGCAGCGAAGAACAGGTGTCTGAAGCTTTCTTT. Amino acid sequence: CASSEEQVSEAFF. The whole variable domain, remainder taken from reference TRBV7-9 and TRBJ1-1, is DTGVSQNPRHKITKRGQNVTFRCDPISEHNRLYWYRQTLGQGPEFLTYFQNEAQLEKSRLLSDRFSAERPKGSFSTLEIQRTEQGDSAMYLCASSEEQVSEAFFGQGTRLTVV.

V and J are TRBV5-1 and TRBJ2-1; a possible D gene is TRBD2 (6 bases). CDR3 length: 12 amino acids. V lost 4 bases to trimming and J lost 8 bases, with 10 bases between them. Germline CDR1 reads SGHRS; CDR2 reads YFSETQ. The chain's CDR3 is CASSVTSYEQFF. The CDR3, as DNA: TGCGCCAGCAGCGTTACTAGCTATGAGCAGTTCTTC.

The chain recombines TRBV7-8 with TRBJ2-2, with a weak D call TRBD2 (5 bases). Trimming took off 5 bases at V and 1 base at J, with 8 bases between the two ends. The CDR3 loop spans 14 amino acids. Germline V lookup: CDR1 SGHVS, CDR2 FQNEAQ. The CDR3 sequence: CASSPDLNTGELFF. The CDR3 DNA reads TGTGCCAGCAGCCCGGACTTGAACACCGGGGAGCTGTTTTTT.